These 18 T cell receptor beta chains came from one sample sequenced in a study of T-cell reconstitution after alpha-beta-depleted transplantation in children (dated by TCRdb to about 2016). The library was obtained by PCR. Data came from an Illumina HiSeq 2500. TCR library preparation used molecular barcoding, with unique molecular identifiers applied to normalize quantification of the TCRbeta repertoire. TCRdb handled the public reads itself, with Q25 trimming in fastp and clone calling in MiXCR, and kept productive beta chains. All rows with the same CDR3 protein become a single entry with the most common DNA and genes. Across this sample there are over 400,000 distinct CDR3 sequences, with approximately 12% seen only once. Less than 6.5% of the sample goes to the ten largest clones. The sample here was PBMCs from the stem cell graft donor, taken from the stem cell graft. These TCRs come from a human donor who donated a stem cell graft to a child with combined immunodeficiency.

This clonotype turned up a few times. The V gene is TRBV7-6, the J gene TRBJ2-5; D call uncertain. V lost 0 bases to trimming and J lost 4 bases, with 12 bases between them. The CDR3 has 15 amino acids. CDR1 is SGHVS and CDR2 is FNYEAQ in the germline V gene. The CDR3 reads CASSLAPGFGETQYF. The CDR3 coding sequence is TGTGCCAGCAGCTTAGCCCCCGGGTTCGGAGAGACCCAGTACTTC.

This clonotype was seen ten or more times. The genes are TRBV25-1 and TRBJ2-5; D unresolved. Looked up from germline, CDR1 is MGHDK and CDR2 is SYGVNS. The germline V and J ends were trimmed by 6 bases and 9 bases, with 23 bases remaining between them. The CDR3 spans 15 residues. The CDR3 reads CASSPGPESVVAQYF. CDR3 bases: TGTGCCAGCAGCCCCGGACCCGAATCGGTTGTCGCCCAGTACTTC.

The gene calls are TRBV6-1 and TRBJ1-5; weak D call: TRBD1 (6 bases). The germline V gene has CDR1 MNHNS and CDR2 SASEGT. The V and J ends lost 6 bases and 4 bases respectively, with 13 bases between them. The CDR3 has 14 amino acids. The CDR3 loop reads CASRLTGRNQPQHF. CDR3 nucleotide sequence: TGTGCCAGCAGGCTTACAGGGAGAAATCAGCCCCAGCATTTT.

This clonotype was counted a few times. This chain links TRBV5-1 with TRBJ2-1, with a weak D call TRBD2 (6 bases). Trimming took 0 bases from V and 7 from J, leaving 14 bases between them. The CDR3 length is 15 residues. Per the germline V gene, CDR1 is SGHRS and CDR2 is YFSETQ. The CDR3 coding sequence is TGCGCCAGCAGCTTGGACCAAGCGGGCTCTAATGAGCAGTTCTTC. It codes for CASSLDQAGSNEQFF.

In this sample, this clonotype turned up a few times. The chain joins TRBV20-1 to TRBJ2-1, with 8 bases fitting TRBD1. Germline CDR1 and CDR2: DFQATT and SNEGSKA (reference sequence). V trimming: 2 bases; J trimming: 6 bases; junction bases outside the gene matches: 6. The CDR3 is 14 residues long. This CDR3 reads CSARRWTGINEQFF. The CDR3 DNA reads as TGCAGTGCTAGACGCTGGACAGGGATCAATGAGCAGTTCTTC.

The table lists this clonotype with many counts. CDR3 sequence reads: CASSQEGTSGRRTDTQYF. CDR3 nucleotides: TGTGCCAGCAGCCAGGAAGGGACTAGCGGGAGAAGGACAGATACGCAGTATTTT. The gene calls are TRBV3-1 and TRBJ2-3; 14 nucleotides line up with TRBD2. The V gene end was trimmed by 3 bases and the J gene end by 3 bases; junction bases not matched to a gene: 8. The CDR3 is 18 residues long. The V gene's germline CDR1 is LGHDT and CDR2 YNNKEL (reference sequence).

This clonotype was found a few times. The rearrangement joins TRBV10-3 to TRBJ2-1; D remains ambiguous. The V gene lost 3 bases and the J gene lost 0 bases, with 12 bases spanning the gap. In germline, CDR1 is ENHRY, CDR2 SYGVKD. The CDR3 runs to 16 residues. In DNA, the CDR3 is TGTGCCATCAGTGATGCTTACTGGGGCTCCTACAATGAGCAGTTCTTC. As protein: CAISDAYWGSYNEQFF.

This clonotype was observed a handful of times. The chain links TRBV20-1 to TRBJ2-7; 11 nucleotides align to TRBD2. The junction had 7 bases not matched to a gene; V was cut back by 3 bases and J by 0 bases. The CDR3 sequence is 16 residues long. CDR1 and CDR2 (germline): DFQATT, SNEGSKA (reference sequence). CDR3 residues: CSARRGLAESSYEQYF. In nucleotides, the CDR3 is TGCAGTGCTAGGAGGGGACTAGCGGAAAGCTCCTACGAGCAGTACTTC.

This clonotype was recorded at least ten times. The chain carries TRBV6-1 and TRBJ1-6; 10 nucleotides match TRBD1. The length of the CDR3 is 16 residues. With V trimmed by 6 bases and J by 3 bases, 5 bases remained unmatched. CDR1 is MNHNS, CDR2 SASEGT, per germline. The CDR3 region is CASSRGQGFYNSPLHF. The CDR3, as DNA: TGTGCCAGCAGCCGGGGACAGGGGTTCTATAATTCACCCCTCCACTTT.

The chain employs TRBV12-3 or TRBV12-4 and TRBJ1-2; D perhaps matches TRBD1 (6 bases). With 3 bases removed from V and 2 bases from J, the gap between germline ends came to 13 bases. CDR3 length: 15 residues. The CDR3 is CASSFTGTLNYGYTF. CDR3 coding DNA: TGTGCCAGCAGTTTTACAGGGACTCTCAACTATGGCTACACCTTC.

The CDR3 loop is CATSTFLSAVQETQYF. The CDR3 nucleotides read TGTGCCACCAGCACCTTTCTTTCGGCGGTACAAGAGACCCAGTACTTC. This sequence joins TRBV15 and TRBJ2-5; D unclear. V dropped 4 bases and J dropped 2 bases, with 17 bases sitting between them. The CDR3 extends over 16 amino acids. Germline-derived CDR1 and CDR2 are LNHNV and YYDKDF (reference sequence).

This clonotype occurred a few times. V and J are TRBV15 and TRBJ2-7; TRBD2 might be the D (5 bases). V was shortened by 9 bases and J by 6 bases, with 18 bases between the two germline ends. CDR1 is LNHNV and CDR2 is YYDKDF in the germline V gene (reference sequence). The CDR3 loop spans 13 amino acids. CDR3 region: CATAGGRGAEQYF. In DNA form, the CDR3 reads TGTGCCACGGCCGGCGGACGGGGAGCCGAGCAGTACTTC.

V is TRBV13 and J is TRBJ2-1, with D tentatively TRBD1 (8 bases). The V end was cut by 0 bases, the J end by 8 bases, with 14 bases between. In germline, CDR1 is PRHDT, CDR2 FYEKMQ (reference sequence). The CDR3 consists of 15 residues. CDR3: CASSLGRGTGDEQFF. The CDR3 DNA sequence: TGTGCCAGCAGCTTAGGGCGGGGGACAGGCGATGAGCAGTTCTTC. Complete variable domain (other parts from reference TRBV13 and TRBJ2-1): AAGVIQSPRHLIKEKRETATLKCYPIPRHDTVYWYQQGPGQDPQFLISFYEKMQSDKGSIPDRFSAQQFSDYHSELNMSSLELGDSALYFCASSLGRGTGDEQFFGPGTRLTVL.

The chain carries TRBV29-1 and TRBJ2-7; 8 positions match TRBD1. The CDR3 loop spans 15 amino acids. Germline CDR1 reads SQVTM; CDR2 reads ANQGSEA. After removal of 5 bases from V and 4 bases from J, the junction contained 13 bases not matched to a gene. CDR3 in amino acids: CSVRSGQGALYEQYF. The CDR3 DNA reads as TGCAGCGTTCGAAGTGGGCAGGGGGCCCTTTACGAGCAGTACTTC.

The chain is built from TRBV6-2 or TRBV6-3 and TRBJ1-2; no reliable D call. The V and J ends lost 4 bases and 6 bases respectively, with 12 bases between them. The CDR3 covers 13 residues. Germline assignment: CDR1 MNHEY and CDR2 SVGEGT. In nucleotides, the CDR3 is TGTGCCAGCAGTTCGATGGAGTTTCATGGCTACACCTTC. Its protein product is CASSSMEFHGYTF.

This clonotype was found a few times. In DNA, the CDR3 is TGTGCCAGTAGTACCCTCGGCGCGGGTAGGAATGAGCAGTTCTTC. Translating gives CASSTLGAGRNEQFF. The V call is TRBV19, the J call TRBJ2-1, with a weak D call TRBD2 (5 bases). The V end lost 4 bases, the J end lost 7 bases, and 17 bases lay between the germline ends. Germline V gene sequence: CDR1 LNHDA, CDR2 SQIVND (reference sequence). CDR3 length: 15 residues.

This clonotype was found many times. This chain uses TRBV29-1 with TRBJ2-5; possibly TRBD1 for D (6 bases). Trimming stripped 6 bases from V and 0 bases from J, with 11 bases between. Germline V gives CDR1 SQVTM, CDR2 ANQGSEA. The CDR3 runs to 13 residues. The CDR3 loop reads CSVVGQNQETQYF. The CDR3 bases are TGCAGCGTCGTCGGACAGAACCAAGAGACCCAGTACTTC.

This clonotype was seen a handful of times. This CDR3 reads CASSQGTGLSYEQYF. Here the CDR3 DNA reads TGTGCCAGCAGCCAAGGGACTGGACTCTCCTACGAGCAGTACTTC. The chain recombines TRBV14 with TRBJ2-7, with TRBD2 as a possible D gene (5 bases). Trimming left V 1 base short and J 0 bases short, with 10 bases between. Germline V gene sequence: CDR1 SGHDN, CDR2 FVKESK. CDR3 size: 15 residues.